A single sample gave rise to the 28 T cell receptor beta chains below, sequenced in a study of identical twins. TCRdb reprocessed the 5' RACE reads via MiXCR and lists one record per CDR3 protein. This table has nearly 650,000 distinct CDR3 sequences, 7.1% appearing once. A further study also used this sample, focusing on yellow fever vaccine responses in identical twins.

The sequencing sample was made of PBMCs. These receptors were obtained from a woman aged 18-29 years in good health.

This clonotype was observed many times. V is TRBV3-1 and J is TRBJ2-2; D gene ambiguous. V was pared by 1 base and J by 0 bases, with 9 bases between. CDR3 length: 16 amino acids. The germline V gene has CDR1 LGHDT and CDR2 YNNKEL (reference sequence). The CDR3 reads CASSQAKEPNTGELFF. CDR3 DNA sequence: TGTGCCAGCAGCCAAGCCAAGGAACCGAACACCGGGGAGCTGTTTTTT.

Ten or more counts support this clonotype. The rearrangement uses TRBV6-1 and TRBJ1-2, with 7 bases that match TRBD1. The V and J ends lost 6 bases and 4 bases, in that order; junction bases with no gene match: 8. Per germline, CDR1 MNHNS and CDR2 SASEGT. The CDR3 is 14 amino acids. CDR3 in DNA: TGTGCCAGCAGACCCCGGGACAGCATCTATGGCTACACCTTC. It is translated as CASRPRDSIYGYTF.

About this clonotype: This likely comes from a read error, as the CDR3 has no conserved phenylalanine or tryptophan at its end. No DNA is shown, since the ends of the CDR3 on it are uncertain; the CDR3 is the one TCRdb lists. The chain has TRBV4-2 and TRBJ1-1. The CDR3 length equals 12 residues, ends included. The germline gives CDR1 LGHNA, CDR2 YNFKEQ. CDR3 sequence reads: CASSQAWTPREV.

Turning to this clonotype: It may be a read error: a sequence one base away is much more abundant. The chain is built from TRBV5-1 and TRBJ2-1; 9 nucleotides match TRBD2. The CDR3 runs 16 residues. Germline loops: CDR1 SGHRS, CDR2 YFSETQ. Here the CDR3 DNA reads TGCGCCAGCAGCTTTAGACTAGCGGAAACCTACAATGAGCAGCTCTTC. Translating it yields CASSFRLAETYNEQLF. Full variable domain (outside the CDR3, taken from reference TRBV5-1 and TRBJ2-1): KAGVTQTPRYLIKTRGQQVTLSCSPISGHRSVSWYQQTPGQGLQFLFEYFSETQRNKGNFPGRFSGRQFSNSRSEMNVSTLELGDSALYLCASSFRLAETYNEQLFGPGTRLTVL.

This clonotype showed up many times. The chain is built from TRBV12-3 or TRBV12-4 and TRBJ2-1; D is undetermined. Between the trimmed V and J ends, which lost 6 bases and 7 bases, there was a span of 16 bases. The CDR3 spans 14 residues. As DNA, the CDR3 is TGTGCCAGCAGCCGGTTGAATGTTTGGAATGAGCAGTTCTTC. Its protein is CASSRLNVWNEQFF.

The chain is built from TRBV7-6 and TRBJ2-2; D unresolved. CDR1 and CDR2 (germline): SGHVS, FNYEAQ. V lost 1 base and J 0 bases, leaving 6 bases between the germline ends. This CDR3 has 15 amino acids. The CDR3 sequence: CASSLGIPNTGELFF. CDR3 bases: TGTGCCAGCAGCTTAGGTATTCCGAACACCGGGGAGCTGTTTTTT.

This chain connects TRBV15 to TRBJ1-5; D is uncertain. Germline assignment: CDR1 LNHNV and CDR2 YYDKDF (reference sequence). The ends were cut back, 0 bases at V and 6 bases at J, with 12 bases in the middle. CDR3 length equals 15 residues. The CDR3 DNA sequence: TGTGCCACCAGCAGAGAAGTGGTGGGAATTCAGCCCCAGCATTTT. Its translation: CATSREVVGIQPQHF.

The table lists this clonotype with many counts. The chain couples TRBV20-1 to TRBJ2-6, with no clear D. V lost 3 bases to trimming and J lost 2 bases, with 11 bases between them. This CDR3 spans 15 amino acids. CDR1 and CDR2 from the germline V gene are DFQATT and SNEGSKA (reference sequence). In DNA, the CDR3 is TGCAGTGCTAGTCAAAGGGCGCCTGGGGCCAACGTCCTGACTTTC. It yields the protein CSASQRAPGANVLTF.

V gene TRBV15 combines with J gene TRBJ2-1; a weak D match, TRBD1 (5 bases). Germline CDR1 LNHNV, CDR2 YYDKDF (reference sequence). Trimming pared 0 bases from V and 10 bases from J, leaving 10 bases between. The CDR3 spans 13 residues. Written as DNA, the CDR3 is TGTGCCACCAGCAGAGAGGGGCGCAACGAGCAGTTCTTC. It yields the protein CATSREGRNEQFF.

The CDR3 DNA is TGCAAATTCACCGGGACTAGCGGGGTCGGAGAGACCCAGTACTTC. Residues: CKFTGTSGVGETQYF. V usage is TRBV20-1 and J usage is TRBJ2-5, with 13 nucleotides matching TRBD2. Per the germline V gene, CDR1 is DFQATT and CDR2 is SNEGSKA (reference sequence). This CDR3 contains 15 residues.

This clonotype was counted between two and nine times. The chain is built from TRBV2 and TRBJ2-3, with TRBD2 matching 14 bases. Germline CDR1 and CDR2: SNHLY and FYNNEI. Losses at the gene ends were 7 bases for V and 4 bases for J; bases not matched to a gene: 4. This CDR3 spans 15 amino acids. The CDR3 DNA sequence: TGTGCCAGCAAGACTAGCGGGGGGGCCCCAGATACGCAGTATTTT. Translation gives CASKTSGGAPDTQYF.

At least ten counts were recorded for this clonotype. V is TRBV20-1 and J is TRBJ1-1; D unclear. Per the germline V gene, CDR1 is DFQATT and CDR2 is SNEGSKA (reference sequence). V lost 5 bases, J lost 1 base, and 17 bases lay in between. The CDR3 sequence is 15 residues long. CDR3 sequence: CSASPEQMTNTEAFF. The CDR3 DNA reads TGCAGTGCTTCACCTGAACAGATGACGAACACTGAAGCTTTCTTT.

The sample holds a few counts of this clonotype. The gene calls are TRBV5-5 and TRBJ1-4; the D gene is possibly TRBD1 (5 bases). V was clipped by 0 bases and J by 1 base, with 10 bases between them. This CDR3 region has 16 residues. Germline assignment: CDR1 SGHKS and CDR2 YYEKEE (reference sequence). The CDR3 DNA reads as TGTGCCAGCAGCTTGGGGGACCGTCGAACTAATGAAAAACTGTTTTTT. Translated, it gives CASSLGDRRTNEKLFF.

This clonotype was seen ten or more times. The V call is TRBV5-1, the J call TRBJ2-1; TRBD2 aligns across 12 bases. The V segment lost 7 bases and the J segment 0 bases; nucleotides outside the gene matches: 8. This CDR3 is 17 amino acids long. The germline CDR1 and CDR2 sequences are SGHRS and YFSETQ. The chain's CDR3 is CASAGLAGNYSYNEQFF. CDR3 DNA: TGCGCCAGCGCTGGACTAGCGGGAAACTACTCCTACAATGAGCAGTTCTTC.

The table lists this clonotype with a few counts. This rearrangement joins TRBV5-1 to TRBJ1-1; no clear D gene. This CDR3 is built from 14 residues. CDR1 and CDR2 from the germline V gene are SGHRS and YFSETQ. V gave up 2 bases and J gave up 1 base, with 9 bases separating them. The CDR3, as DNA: TGCGCCAGCAGCTTTTGGGGTCAGAACACTGAAGCTTTCTTT. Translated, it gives CASSFWGQNTEAFF. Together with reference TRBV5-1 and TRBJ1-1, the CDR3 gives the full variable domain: KAGVTQTPRYLIKTRGQQVTLSCSPISGHRSVSWYQQTPGQGLQFLFEYFSETQRNKGNFPGRFSGRQFSNSRSEMNVSTLELGDSALYLCASSFWGQNTEAFFGQGTRLTVV.

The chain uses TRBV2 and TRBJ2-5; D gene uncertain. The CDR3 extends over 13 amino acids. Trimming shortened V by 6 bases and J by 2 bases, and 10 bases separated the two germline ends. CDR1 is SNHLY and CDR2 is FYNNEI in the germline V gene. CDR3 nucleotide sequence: TGTGCCAGCAGGGCACGGATTCAAGAGACCCAGTACTTC. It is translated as CASRARIQETQYF.

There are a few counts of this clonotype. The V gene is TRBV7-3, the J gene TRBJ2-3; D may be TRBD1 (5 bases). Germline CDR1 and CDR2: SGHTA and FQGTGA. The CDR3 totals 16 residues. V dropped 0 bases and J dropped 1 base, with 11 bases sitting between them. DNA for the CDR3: TGTGCCAGCAGCTTAACGGGAATAGGGGGCACAGATACGCAGTATTTT. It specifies CASSLTGIGGTDTQYF.

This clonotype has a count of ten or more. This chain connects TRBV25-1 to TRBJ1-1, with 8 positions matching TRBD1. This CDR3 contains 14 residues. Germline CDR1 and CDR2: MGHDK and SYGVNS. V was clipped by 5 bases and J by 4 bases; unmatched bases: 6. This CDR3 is CASSPSGGGTEAFF. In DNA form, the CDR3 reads TGTGCCAGCAGTCCGTCAGGGGGCGGCACTGAAGCTTTCTTT.

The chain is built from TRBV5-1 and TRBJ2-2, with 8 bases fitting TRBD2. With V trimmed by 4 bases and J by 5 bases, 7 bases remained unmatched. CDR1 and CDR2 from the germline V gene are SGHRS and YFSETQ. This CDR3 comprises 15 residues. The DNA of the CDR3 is TGCGCCAGCAGCCCGCGGGGGGCCAGGACCGGGGAGCTGTTTTTT. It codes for CASSPRGARTGELFF.

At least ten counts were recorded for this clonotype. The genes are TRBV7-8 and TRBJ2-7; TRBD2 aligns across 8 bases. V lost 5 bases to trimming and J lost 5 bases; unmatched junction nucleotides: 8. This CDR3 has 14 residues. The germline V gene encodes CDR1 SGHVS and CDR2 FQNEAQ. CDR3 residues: CASSVRLAGNEQYF. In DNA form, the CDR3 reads TGTGCCAGCAGCGTCCGGTTAGCGGGAAACGAGCAGTACTTC.

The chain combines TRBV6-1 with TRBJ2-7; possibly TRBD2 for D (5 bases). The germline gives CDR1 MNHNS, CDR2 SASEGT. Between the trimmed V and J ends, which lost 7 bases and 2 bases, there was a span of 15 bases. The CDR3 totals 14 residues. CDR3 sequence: CASNRAGGTYEQYF. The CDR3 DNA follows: TGTGCCAGCAACCGAGCCGGAGGTACCTACGAGCAGTACTTC.

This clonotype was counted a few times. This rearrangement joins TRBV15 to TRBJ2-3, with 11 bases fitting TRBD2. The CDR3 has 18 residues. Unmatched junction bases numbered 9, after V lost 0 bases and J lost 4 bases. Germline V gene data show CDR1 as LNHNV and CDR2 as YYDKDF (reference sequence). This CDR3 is CATSRDPLAGGRADTQYF. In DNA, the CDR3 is TGTGCCACCAGCAGAGACCCTCTAGCGGGAGGTCGGGCAGATACGCAGTATTTT.

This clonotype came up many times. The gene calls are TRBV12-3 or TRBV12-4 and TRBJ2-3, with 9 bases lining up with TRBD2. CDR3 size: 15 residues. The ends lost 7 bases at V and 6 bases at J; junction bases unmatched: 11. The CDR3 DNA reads TGTGCCAGCACCCTGGGCGGGGGGGCCGTTGATACGCAGTATTTT. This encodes CASTLGGGAVDTQYF.

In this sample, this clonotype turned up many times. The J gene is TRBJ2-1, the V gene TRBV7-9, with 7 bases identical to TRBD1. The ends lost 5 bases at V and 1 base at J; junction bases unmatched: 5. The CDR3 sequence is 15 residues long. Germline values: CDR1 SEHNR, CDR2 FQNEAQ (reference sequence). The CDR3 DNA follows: TGTGCCAGCAGCCCCGACAGGGTTTCCTACAATGAGCAGTTCTTC. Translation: CASSPDRVSYNEQFF.

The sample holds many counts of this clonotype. The CDR3 reads CASSPGAAYNEQFF. In DNA form, the CDR3 reads TGTGCCAGCAGCCCTGGGGCGGCCTACAATGAGCAGTTCTTC. The chain joins TRBV7-7 to TRBJ2-1, with D possibly matching TRBD1 (5 bases). Germline V gives CDR1 SSHAT, CDR2 FNYEAQ (reference sequence). V was pared by 5 bases and J by 2 bases, with 10 bases between. The CDR3 runs 14 residues.

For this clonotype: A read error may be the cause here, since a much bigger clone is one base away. Here the CDR3 DNA reads TGTGCCAGCAGTTTTACTAGCGGGAGAGTCTGTGATTCGTTCTACAATGAGCAGTTCTTC. Protein: CASSFTSGRVCDSFYNEQFF. The rearrangement joins TRBV5-6 to TRBJ2-1; TRBD2 agrees at 11 bases. The germline CDR1 and CDR2 sequences are SGHDT and YYEEEE. The CDR3 is 20 residues long. V was pared by 5 bases and J by 3 bases, with 19 bases of the junction left unmatched.

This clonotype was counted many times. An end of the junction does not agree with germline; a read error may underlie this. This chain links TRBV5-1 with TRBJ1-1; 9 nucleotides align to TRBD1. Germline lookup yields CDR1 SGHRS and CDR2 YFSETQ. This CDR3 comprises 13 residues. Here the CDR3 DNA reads TGTGCCAGCAGTTTGACAGGGGGCACTGAAGCTTTCTTT. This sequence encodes CASSLTGGTEAFF.

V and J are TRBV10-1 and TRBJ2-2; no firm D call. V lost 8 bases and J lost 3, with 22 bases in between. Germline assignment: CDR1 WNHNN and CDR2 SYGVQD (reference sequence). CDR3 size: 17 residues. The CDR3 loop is CASQASAPNPDTGELFF. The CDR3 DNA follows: TGCGCCAGCCAGGCCAGCGCACCAAACCCGGACACCGGGGAGCTGTTTTTT.